One and the same sample provided the 5 T cell receptor beta chains below, sequenced in a study of CD8+ T cells in alopecia areata. The treatment is: oral pan-JAK inhibitor, 5-10 mg twice daily. Extraction and reverse transcription of RNA yielded cDNA as the sequencing template. Clones were read by immunoSEQ multiplex PCR, and TCRdb kept only the in-frame ones, dropping some. The sample records 200,000 to 250,000 clones, 43% being singletons. The starting material was CD4+ T cells sorted from blood, obtained around week 36, from a patient treated with tofacitinib. Receptor source: a human donor with alopecia areata.

This clone was observed a few times. The chain links TRBV20-1 to TRBJ2-7; D is undetermined. The CDR3 has 11 residues. Germline V gene sequence: CDR1 DFQATT, CDR2 SNEGSKA (reference sequence). Trimming removed 3 bases from V and 3 bases from J, with 6 bases in between. The DNA of the CDR3 is TGCAGTGCTAGGGGCGGCTACGAGCAGTACTTC. The encoded protein is CSARGGYEQYF.

J is TRBJ2-7 and V is TRBV27; a possible D gene is TRBD1 (6 bases). CDR1 is MNHEY, CDR2 SMNVEV, per germline (reference sequence). Trimming removed 5 bases at V and 6 bases at J, with 23 bases between. There are 16 residues in the CDR3. The CDR3 reads CASSAFRVPGVGEQYF. In nucleotides, the CDR3 is TGTGCCAGCAGTGCTTTCCGGGTCCCAGGGGTTGGCGAGCAGTACTTC.

The chain recombines TRBV9 with TRBJ1-5, with TRBD1 matching over 7 bases. V shed 3 bases, J shed 4 bases, and the junction held 4 bases outside the gene matches. The CDR3 is made up of 14 amino acids. The germline gives CDR1 SGDLS, CDR2 YYNGEE. The CDR3 DNA reads as TGTGCCAGCAGCGGGACAGGTTTAAATCAGCCCCAGCATTTT. Amino acids: CASSGTGLNQPQHF.

This clone was seen repeatedly, ten times or more. The chain is built from TRBV27 and TRBJ2-4; 10 bases align to TRBD1. This CDR3 comprises 16 residues. V was pared by 6 bases and J by 1 base, with 6 bases of the junction left unmatched. Germline CDR1 reads MNHEY; CDR2 reads SMNVEV (reference sequence). The CDR3 DNA sequence: TGTGCCAGCAGCCCCGGGACAGGGGTCGCCAAAAACATTCAGTACTTC. Its protein is CASSPGTGVAKNIQYF.

This clone appeared a few times. The V and J genes are TRBV30 and TRBJ1-1, with 9 nucleotides matching TRBD1. Germline V gene sequence: CDR1 GTSNPN, CDR2 SVGIG (reference sequence). V was pared by 0 bases and J by 4 bases, with 3 bases of the junction left unmatched. The CDR3 runs to 14 residues. CDR3 sequence: CAWSVQGARTEAFF. Here the CDR3 DNA reads TGTGCCTGGAGTGTACAGGGGGCGCGCACTGAAGCTTTCTTT.